Given below is one T cell receptor beta chain in context. This specimen comes from a study of T-cell reconstitution after alpha-beta-depleted transplantation in children. Unique molecular identifiers featured in how the TCRbeta library was prepared. Using its own MiXCR run on the PCR reads, TCRdb lists one record per CDR3 protein. This table has fewer than 400,000 distinct CDR3 sequences, around 25% appearing once. The length of the CDR3 is 16 residues. With 6 bases clipped from V and 5 bases from J, the junction kept 5 bases outside the gene matches. The chain joins TRBV12-3 or TRBV12-4 to TRBJ2-1; 15 positions agree with TRBD2. The TCR comes from a male patient between 10 and 17 years old who had a stem cell transplant for acute lymphoblastic leukemia, so the T cells may come from the graft donor. The sample was PBMCs, mostly from graft donor cells, taken 180 days after TCRalphabeta/CD19-depleted stem cell transplant. CDR3 loop: CASRGLAGGFNNEQFF. CDR3 DNA: TGTGCCAGCAGAGGACTAGCGGGAGGGTTTAACAATGAGCAGTTCTTC.